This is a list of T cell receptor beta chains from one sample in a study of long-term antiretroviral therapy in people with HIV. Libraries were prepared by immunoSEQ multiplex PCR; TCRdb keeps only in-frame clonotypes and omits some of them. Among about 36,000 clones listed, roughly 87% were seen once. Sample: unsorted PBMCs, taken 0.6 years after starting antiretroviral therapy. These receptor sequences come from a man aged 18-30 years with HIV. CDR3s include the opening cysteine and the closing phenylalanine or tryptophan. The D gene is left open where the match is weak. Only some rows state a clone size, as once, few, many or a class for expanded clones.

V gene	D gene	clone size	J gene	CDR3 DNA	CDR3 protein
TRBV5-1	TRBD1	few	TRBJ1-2	TGCGCCAGCAGCCCGGACAGGGGCTATGGCTACACCTTC	CASSPDRGYGYTF
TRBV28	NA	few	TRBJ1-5	TGTGCCAGCAGTTTGCTCAGCAATCAGCCCCAGCATTTT	CASSLLSNQPQHF
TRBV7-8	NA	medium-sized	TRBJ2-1	TGTGCCAGCAGCTTAGCGATGAACAATGAGCAGTTCTTC	CASSLAMNNEQFF
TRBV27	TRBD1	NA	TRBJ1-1	TGTGCCAGCAGGGGGACAGGATGGAACACTGAAGCTTTCTTT	CASRGTGWNTEAFF
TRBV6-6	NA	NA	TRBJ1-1	TGTGCCAGCACCCTCGGGGGGGGTAACACTGAAGCTTTCTTT	CASTLGGGNTEAFF
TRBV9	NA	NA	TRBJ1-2	TGTGCCAGCAGCGGGAGTATCTATGGCTACACCTTC	CASSGSIYGYTF
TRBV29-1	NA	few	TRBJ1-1	TGCAGCGTTGCGACCAACACTGAAGCTTTCTTT	CSVATNTEAFF
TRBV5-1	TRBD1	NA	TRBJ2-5	TGCGCCAGCAGCTTCACAGGGGCTCGTGAGACCCAGTACTTC	CASSFTGARETQYF
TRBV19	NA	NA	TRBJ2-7	TGTGCCAGTAGTATATCGGGCGGGGTCTCCTACGAGCAGTACTTC	CASSISGGVSYEQYF
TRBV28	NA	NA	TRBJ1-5	TGTGCCAGCAGTTTATATCGACAGGGCAATCAGCCCCAGCATTTT	CASSLYRQGNQPQHF
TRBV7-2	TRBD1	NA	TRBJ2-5	TGTGCCAGCAGCTTAGCTAGGGGGCTGGTGGAGACCCAGTACTTC	CASSLARGLVETQYF
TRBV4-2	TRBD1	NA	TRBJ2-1	TGTGCCAGCAGCCAAGGGTCGGGACAGGGAAGTGAGCAGTTCTTC	CASSQGSGQGSEQFF
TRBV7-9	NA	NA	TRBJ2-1	TGTGCCAGCATACTGACCGGTAATGAGCAGTTCTTC	CASILTGNEQFF
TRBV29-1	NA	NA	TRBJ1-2	TGCAGTGTGGCGGGGGTGGGGACGAGCTATGGCTACACCTTC	CSVAGVGTSYGYTF
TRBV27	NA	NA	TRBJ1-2	TGTGCCAGCAGTTCAACGGGCGTACCTAACTATGGCTACACCTTC	CASSSTGVPNYGYTF
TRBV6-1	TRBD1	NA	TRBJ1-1	TGTGCCAGCAGTGAAGGGACAGGAGGGAACACTGAAGCTTTCTTT	CASSEGTGGNTEAFF
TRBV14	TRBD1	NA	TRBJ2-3	TGTGCCAGCAGCACGACAGGGACCACAGATACGCAGTATTTT	CASSTTGTTDTQYF